The sequence of this T cell receptor (beta chain) was determined in a study of blood T cell repertoires in COVID-19. On the study more broadly: Acute-phase and convalescent COVID-19 samples originated in the United States, Italy and Spain. PBMCs, B-cell-depleted T cells, or T cells provided the cDNA or gDNA that made up the material.

The CDR3 has 14 residues. CDR1 is KGHSH, CDR2 LQKENI, per germline. V was clipped by 3 bases and J by 2 bases, with 8 bases between them. Under the authors' procedure: The authors estimated nucleated cell counts from reference gene primer amplification. Sequenced by immunoSEQ multiplex PCR; TCRdb stores in-frame clones only, minus some. V, J and clone size are taken as reported in that table, and D and trimming were inferred from the DNA itself. The sample has fewer than 300,000 clones, 85% seen once. Sample: peripheral blood. The V and J genes are TRBV18 and TRBJ2-1; D gene uncertain. The TCR comes from a human donor in a cohort sampled during active COVID-19. CDR3 sequence (DNA): TGTGCCAGCTCACCCGAGGCAACCTACAATGAGCAGTTCTTC. It yields the protein CASSPEATYNEQFF. The full variable domain, completed using reference TRBV18 and TRBJ2-1, is NAGVMQNPRHLVRRRGQEARLRCSPMKGHSHVYWYRQLPEEGLKFMVYLQKENIIDESGMPKERFSAEFPKEGPSILRIQQVVRGDSAAYFCASSPEATYNEQFFGPGTRLTVL.